This is a list of T cell receptor beta chains from one sample in a study of blood T cell repertoires in COVID-19. The assay was immunoSEQ multiplex PCR, and TCRdb's table has in-frame clones only and misses some. The repertoire holds about 210,000 clones, just under 85% seen once, with approximately 8% in the top ten. Input material: peripheral blood. These receptors were obtained from a woman in her 50s with active or convalescent COVID-19. Each CDR3 is given without its conserved first and last residue. The D gene is left open where the match is weak.

D: -
J: TRBJ2-1
V: TRBV5-1
CDR3: ASSSAASSEQF

D: TRBD1
J: TRBJ1-2
V: TRBV28
CDR3: AGGTAYGYT

D: -
J: TRBJ1-1
V: TRBV3-1/TRBV3-2
CDR3: ASSQVLGSTEAF

D: -
J: TRBJ1-1
V: TRBV6-5
CDR3: ASIRQRDMNTEAF

D: -
J: TRBJ1-2
V: TRBV19
CDR3: ASSNKPGDYGYT

D: TRBD1
J: TRBJ1-2
V: TRBV16
CDR3: ASSQFLDRAGYT

D: -
J: TRBJ2-4
V: TRBV5-1
CDR3: ASSLSGRAKNIQY

D: -
J: TRBJ1-2
V: TRBV10-3
CDR3: AISESTGRRNYGYT

D: -
J: TRBJ2-2
V: TRBV3-1/TRBV3-2
CDR3: ASSQEVSTGELF

D: -
J: TRBJ1-1
V: TRBV10-3
CDR3: AISESGIKPINTEAF

D: TRBD2
J: TRBJ2-1
V: TRBV6-2/TRBV6-3
CDR3: ASSEREGPNEQF

D: -
J: TRBJ2-6
V: TRBV11-2
CDR3: ASSLISPGANVLT

D: TRBD1
J: TRBJ1-6
V: TRBV19
CDR3: ASNDRANSGNSPLH

D: -
J: TRBJ1-1
V: TRBV12-3/TRBV12-4
CDR3: ASTSGRSTEAF

D: -
J: TRBJ1-1
V: TRBV7-9
CDR3: ASSLGWAPF

D: -
J: TRBJ1-1
V: TRBV4-1
CDR3: ASSQLYQGSEAF

D: -
J: TRBJ2-2
V: TRBV11-3
CDR3: ASSLRDKTGGELF

D: -
J: TRBJ1-5
V: TRBV15
CDR3: ATSTARGNQPQH

D: -
J: TRBJ2-5
V: TRBV5-1
CDR3: ASSFGRATQETQY

D: -
J: TRBJ2-7
V: TRBV5-1
CDR3: ASRRDWPDEKY

D: TRBD1
J: TRBJ2-7
V: TRBV5-1
CDR3: ASSLVGQGYEQY

D: -
J: TRBJ1-5
V: TRBV30
CDR3: AWSAGWGSGSNQPQH

D: -
J: TRBJ1-5
V: TRBV6-5
CDR3: ASRGLRTRNQPQH

D: TRBD1
J: TRBJ1-2
V: TRBV18
CDR3: ASSPDFGQGNGYT

D: -
J: TRBJ1-5
V: TRBV2
CDR3: ASRPGTGGNQPQH

D: TRBD1
J: TRBJ2-5
V: TRBV4-1
CDR3: ASSQHRDSQETQY

D: -
J: TRBJ2-1
V: TRBV5-1
CDR3: ASSLGGNEQF

D: -
J: TRBJ1-4
V: TRBV2
CDR3: ASRREPGTREKLF

D: -
J: TRBJ2-7
V: TRBV9
CDR3: ASSVGLEPEQY

D: TRBD1
J: TRBJ1-2
V: TRBV28
CDR3: ASSFGGGGNYGYT

D: -
J: TRBJ1-6
V: TRBV7-2
CDR3: ASSLAPQNNSPLH

D: -
J: TRBJ2-7
V: TRBV27
CDR3: ASSLRGSYEQY

D: TRBD2
J: TRBJ2-3
V: TRBV11-2
CDR3: ASSSRLAGTSTDTQY

D: -
J: TRBJ1-1
V: TRBV6-5
CDR3: ASSYSPGTEAF

D: -
J: TRBJ1-1
V: TRBV24-1
CDR3: ATSDPTGPTEAF

D: -
J: TRBJ1-4
V: TRBV7-6
CDR3: ASSLARPGQINEKLF

D: TRBD1
J: TRBJ2-2
V: TRBV19
CDR3: ASRGQAANTGELF

D: TRBD1
J: TRBJ1-6
V: TRBV7-2
CDR3: ASTRFSGQYNSPLH

D: -
J: TRBJ2-5
V: TRBV19
CDR3: ASSMVGGAEKTQY

D: -
J: TRBJ2-6
V: TRBV19
CDR3: ASSIDRSGANVLT

D: TRBD1
J: TRBJ1-6
V: TRBV29-1
CDR3: SVESSGTGLPTYPPLH

D: -
J: TRBJ2-2
V: TRBV27
CDR3: ASSQDRRGTGELF

D: -
J: TRBJ1-5
V: TRBV28
CDR3: ASIARTPSTNQPQH

D: -
J: TRBJ1-4
V: TRBV19
CDR3: ASSGRDRSTNEKLF

D: TRBD1
J: TRBJ1-6
V: TRBV18
CDR3: ASSPTGHVLPLH

D: -
J: TRBJ1-6
V: TRBV18
CDR3: ASSPLAGNNSPLH

D: TRBD1
J: TRBJ1-6
V: TRBV2
CDR3: ASSPTGDYNSPLH

D: -
J: TRBJ2-2
V: TRBV5-1
CDR3: ASSLGGPPPGELF

D: -
J: TRBJ2-7
V: TRBV9
CDR3: ASSVGSGSSYEQY

D: -
J: TRBJ2-7
V: TRBV5-6
CDR3: ASSFGAGSYEQY

D: -
J: TRBJ2-1
V: TRBV11-2
CDR3: ASTYLLQGPNEQF

D: -
J: TRBJ1-4
V: TRBV5-1
CDR3: ASSPMGRLNEKLF

D: -
J: TRBJ1-1
V: TRBV19
CDR3: ASSINAGATVEAF

D: -
J: TRBJ1-5
V: TRBV19
CDR3: ASSTPTQGNQPQH